The clone carrying this TCR beta chain occurred many times. Its antigen is unidentified. This sample is drawn from a study of T cell repertoires in cytomegalovirus infection. About the study: In public TCR beta signatures, there were indications of both CMV infection and matching HLA type. Findings and caveats of the study: Dominating the ex vivo response were TCR beta clonotypes that were CMV-specific and HLA-C-restricted. CMV carriers having the relevant HLA were flagged by cumulative public TCR beta family frequency.

Germline V lookup: CDR1 SGHTA, CDR2 FQGNSA. The germline V and J ends were trimmed by 5 bases and 1 base, with 10 bases remaining between them. The CDR3 consists of 14 residues. TCRdb called the reads again in MiXCR, with one record for every CDR3 protein. The sample has 300,000 to 400,000 distinct CDR3 sequences; 15% to 20% are singletons. This TCR was recovered from a human donor in good health (CMV status not recorded). Some clones in this sample may be carry-over from other donors' samples. The sample comprised PBMCs. The V gene is TRBV7-2, the J gene TRBJ2-3; D may be TRBD2 (5 bases). The CDR3 loop is CASSTRDRTDTQYF. CDR3 coding DNA: TGTGCCAGCAGCACCCGGGATCGCACAGATACGCAGTATTTT.